This TCR beta chain was observed in a study of blood T cell repertoires in COVID-19. CDR3 size: 15 residues. Germline V CDR1 and CDR2: SGHRS, YFSETQ. Germline trimming cut 5 bases from V and 2 bases from J; bases unmatched to any gene: 7. The method was immunoSEQ multiplex PCR; TCRdb's version includes in-frame clones alone and lacks a portion of them. The sample contains over 200,000 clones, about 87% of which appear only once. The J gene is TRBJ2-1, the V gene TRBV5-1, with 7 bases matching TRBD1. Sequencing was done on a sample of peripheral blood. The source of this sequence is a young man with COVID-19, enrolled during active disease. CDR3 in DNA: TGCGCCAGCAGACCCTGGGACAGTGCCTACAATGAGCAGTTCTTC. Protein product: CASRPWDSAYNEQFF.